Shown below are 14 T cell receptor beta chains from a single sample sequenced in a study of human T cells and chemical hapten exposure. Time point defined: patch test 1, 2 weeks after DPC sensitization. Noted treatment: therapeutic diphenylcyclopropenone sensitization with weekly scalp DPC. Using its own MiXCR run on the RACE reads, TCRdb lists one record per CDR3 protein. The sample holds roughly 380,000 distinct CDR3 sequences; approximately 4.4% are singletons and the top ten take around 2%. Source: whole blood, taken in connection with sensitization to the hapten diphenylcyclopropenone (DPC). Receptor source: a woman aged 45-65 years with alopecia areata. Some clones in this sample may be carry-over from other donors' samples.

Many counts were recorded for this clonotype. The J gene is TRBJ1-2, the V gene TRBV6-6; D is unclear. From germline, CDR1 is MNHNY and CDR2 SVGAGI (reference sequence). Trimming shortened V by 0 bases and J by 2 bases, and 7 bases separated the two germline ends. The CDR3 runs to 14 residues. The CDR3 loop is CASSYSTVNYGYTF. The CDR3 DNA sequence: TGTGCCAGCAGTTACTCGACGGTGAACTATGGCTACACCTTC.

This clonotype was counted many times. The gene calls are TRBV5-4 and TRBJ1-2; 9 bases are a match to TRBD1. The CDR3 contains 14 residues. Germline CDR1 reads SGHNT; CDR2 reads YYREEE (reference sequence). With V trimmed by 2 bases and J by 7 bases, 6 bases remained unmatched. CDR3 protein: CASSFDRGNGGYTF. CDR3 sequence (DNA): TGTGCCAGCAGCTTCGACAGGGGGAACGGTGGCTACACCTTC.

DNA of the CDR3: TGTGCCAGCAGCTCCAGGGGAAGTACATCAGAGACCCAGTACTTC. The encoded protein is CASSSRGSTSETQYF. V gene TRBV11-2 combines with J gene TRBJ2-5, with D possibly TRBD1 on 6 matching bases. The germline CDR1 and CDR2 sequences are SGHAT and FQNNGV. V lost 4 bases to trimming and J lost 4 bases, with 16 bases between them. The CDR3 runs to 15 residues.

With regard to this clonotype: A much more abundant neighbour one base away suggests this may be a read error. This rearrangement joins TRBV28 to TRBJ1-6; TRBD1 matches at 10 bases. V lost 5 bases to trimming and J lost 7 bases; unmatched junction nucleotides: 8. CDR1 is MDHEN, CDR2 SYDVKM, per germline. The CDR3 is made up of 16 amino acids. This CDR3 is CASSLRQGARNSPLHF. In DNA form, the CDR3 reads TGTGCCAGCAGTCTAAGACAGGGGGCTAGGAATTCACCCCTCCACTTT. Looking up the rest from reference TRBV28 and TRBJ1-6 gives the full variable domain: DVKVTQSSRYLVKRTGEKVFLECVQDMDHENMFWYRQDPGLGLRLIYFSYDVKMKEKGDIPEGYSVSREKKERFSLILESASTNQTSMYLCASSLRQGARNSPLHFGNGTRLTVT.

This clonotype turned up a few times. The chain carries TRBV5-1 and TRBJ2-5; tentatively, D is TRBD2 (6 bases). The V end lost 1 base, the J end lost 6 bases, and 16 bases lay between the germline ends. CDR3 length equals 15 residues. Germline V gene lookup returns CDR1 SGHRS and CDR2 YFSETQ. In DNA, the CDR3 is TGCGCCAGCAGCTTGCGGGGGATCAAGGAAAAGACCCAGTACTTC. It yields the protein CASSLRGIKEKTQYF.

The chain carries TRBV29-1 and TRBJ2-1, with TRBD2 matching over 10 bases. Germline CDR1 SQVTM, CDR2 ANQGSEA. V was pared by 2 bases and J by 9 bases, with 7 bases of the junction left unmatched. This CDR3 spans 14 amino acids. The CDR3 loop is CSVELAGAPREQFF. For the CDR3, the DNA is TGCAGCGTTGAACTAGCGGGAGCCCCGCGTGAGCAGTTCTTC.

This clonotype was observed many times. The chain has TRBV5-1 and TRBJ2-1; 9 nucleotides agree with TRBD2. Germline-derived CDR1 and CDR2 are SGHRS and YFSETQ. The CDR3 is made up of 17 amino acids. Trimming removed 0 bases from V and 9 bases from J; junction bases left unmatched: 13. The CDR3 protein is CASSLAGGGGAAFEQFF. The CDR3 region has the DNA TGCGCCAGCAGCTTGGCCGGAGGCGGGGGGGCCGCATTTGAGCAGTTCTTC.

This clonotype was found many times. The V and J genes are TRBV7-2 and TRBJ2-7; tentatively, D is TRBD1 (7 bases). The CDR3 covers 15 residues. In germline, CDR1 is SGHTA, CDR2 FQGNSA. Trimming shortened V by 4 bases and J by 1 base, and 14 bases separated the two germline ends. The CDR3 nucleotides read TGTGCCAGCAGCTCGCAGGGGGGACCATCCTACGAGCAGTACTTC. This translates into CASSSQGGPSYEQYF.

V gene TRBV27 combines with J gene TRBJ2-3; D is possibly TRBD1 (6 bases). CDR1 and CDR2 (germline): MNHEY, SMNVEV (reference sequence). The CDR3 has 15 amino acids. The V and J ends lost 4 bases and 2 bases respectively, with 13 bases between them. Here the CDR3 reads CASSSDRRLTDTQYF. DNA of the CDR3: TGTGCCAGCAGTTCAGACAGGAGACTCACAGATACGCAGTATTTT.

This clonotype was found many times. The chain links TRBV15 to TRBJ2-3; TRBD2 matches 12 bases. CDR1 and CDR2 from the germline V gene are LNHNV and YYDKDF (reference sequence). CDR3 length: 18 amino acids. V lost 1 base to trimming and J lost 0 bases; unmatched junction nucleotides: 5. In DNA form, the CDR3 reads TGTGCCACCAGCAGAGGTGGACTAGCGGGAACTAGCACAGATACGCAGTATTTT. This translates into CATSRGGLAGTSTDTQYF.

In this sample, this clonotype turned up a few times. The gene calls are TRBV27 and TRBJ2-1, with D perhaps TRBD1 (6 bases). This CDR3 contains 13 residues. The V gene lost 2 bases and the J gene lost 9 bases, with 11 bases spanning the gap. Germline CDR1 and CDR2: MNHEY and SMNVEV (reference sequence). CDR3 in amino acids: CASSLSGGSEQFF. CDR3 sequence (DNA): TGTGCCAGCAGTTTAAGTGGGGGCAGTGAGCAGTTCTTC.

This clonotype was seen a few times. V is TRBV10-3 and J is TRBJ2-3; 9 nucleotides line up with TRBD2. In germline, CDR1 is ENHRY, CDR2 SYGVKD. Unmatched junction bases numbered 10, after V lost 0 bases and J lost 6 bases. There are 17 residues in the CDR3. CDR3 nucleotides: TGTGCCATCAGTGAGTCAACAGGACTAGCGAAAAGGGATACGCAGTATTTT. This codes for CAISESTGLAKRDTQYF.

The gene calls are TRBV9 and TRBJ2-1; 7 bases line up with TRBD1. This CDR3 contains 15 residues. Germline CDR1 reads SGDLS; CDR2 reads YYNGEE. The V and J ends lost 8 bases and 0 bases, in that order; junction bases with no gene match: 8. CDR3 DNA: TGTGCCAGAAGCTCCCGGGACAGCTCCTACAATGAGCAGTTCTTC. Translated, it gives CARSSRDSSYNEQFF. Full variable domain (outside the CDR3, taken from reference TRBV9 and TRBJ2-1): DSGVTQTPKHLITATGQRVTLRCSPRSGDLSVYWYQQSLDQGLQFLIQYYNGEERAKGNILERFSAQQFPDLHSELNLSSLELGDSALYFCARSSRDSSYNEQFFGPGTRLTVL.

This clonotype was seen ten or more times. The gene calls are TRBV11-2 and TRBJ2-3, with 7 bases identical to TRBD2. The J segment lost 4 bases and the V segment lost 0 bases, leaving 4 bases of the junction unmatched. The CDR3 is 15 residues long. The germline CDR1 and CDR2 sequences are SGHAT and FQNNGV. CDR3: CASSLEGAGADTQYF. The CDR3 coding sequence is TGTGCCAGCAGCTTAGAAGGTGCGGGAGCAGATACGCAGTATTTT.